The sequence of this T cell receptor (beta chain) was determined in a study of cytomegalovirus exposure and HLA in healthy donors. PCR involved 60 Vbeta and 13 Jbeta primers. Clones were read by immunoSEQ multiplex PCR, and TCRdb kept only the in-frame ones, dropping some. The sample yields 170,000 or so clones, around 82% seen once. Germline CDR1 and CDR2: MGHRA and YSYEKL. V was clipped by 1 base and J by 6 bases, with 13 bases between them. The CDR3 is made up of 14 amino acids. The specimen sequenced was PBMCs. The clonotype comes from a woman in her forties or fifties in good health and CMV-seropositive. The V and J genes are TRBV4-1 and TRBJ2-7, with D unclear. The CDR3 coding sequence is TGCGCCAGCAGCCAAGGCCTCGGGTACGGCGAGCAGTACTTC. Its protein product is CASSQGLGYGEQYF.